These T cell receptor beta chains were read from a single sample in a study of technical replicates of blood from several donors. Sequencing used immunoSEQ multiplex PCR; TCRdb keeps in-frame clones, though not all of them. Of 60,000 to 95,000 clones in the sample, 91% were seen once. The sample taken for sequencing was T cells isolated from PBMCs. All receptors derive from a human donor in good health. Some clones in this sample may be carry-over from other donors' samples. Each CDR3 is given with its conserved first and last residue. Fields, in order: J gene, clone size, D gene, V gene, CDR3 protein, CDR3 DNA. A D gene is named only where the DNA matches it firmly. Not every row has a clone size; where given, it reads once, few, many or a size class.

TRBJ2-1	.	.	TRBV20-1	CSARRDEQFF	TGCAGTGCCCGGAGGGATGAGCAGTTCTTC
TRBJ1-1	.	.	TRBV27	CASSYEPPGSPYTEAFF	TGTGCCAGCAGTTACGAACCCCCAGGGTCACCCTACACTGAAGCTTTCTTT
TRBJ2-5	.	TRBD1	TRBV5-4	CASSSRTGQETQYF	TGTGCCAGCAGCTCACGGACAGGGCAAGAGACCCAGTACTTC
TRBJ1-2	.	.	TRBV29-1	CSVEAVDNYGYTF	TGCAGCGTTGAAGCGGTAGATAACTATGGCTACACCTTC
TRBJ1-1	.	.	TRBV29-1	CSVDLSRTNRVTEAFF	TGCAGCGTTGATTTATCCCGGACAAATAGGGTCACTGAAGCTTTCTTT
TRBJ2-7	.	.	TRBV7-9	CASSPVRYEQYF	TGTGCCAGCAGCCCCGTTCGCTACGAGCAGTACTTC
TRBJ2-7	.	TRBD2	TRBV5-1	CASSLGTSILSEQYF	TGCGCCAGCAGCTTGGGGACTAGCATTCTCTCCGAGCAGTACTTC
TRBJ1-1	.	.	TRBV5-6	CASSFGSGKAFF	TGTGCCAGCAGCTTCGGATCCGGGAAAGCTTTCTTT
TRBJ1-2	.	TRBD1	TRBV5-1	CASRRTGQGYGYTF	TGCGCCAGCAGGCGGACAGGTCAAGGCTATGGCTACACCTTC
TRBJ2-4	few	.	TRBV6-5	CASSYSMAGAKNIQYF	TGTGCCAGCAGTTACTCGATGGCGGGGGCCAAAAACATTCAGTACTTC
TRBJ2-3	once	TRBD2	TRBV4-2	CASSQRSSGSTDTQYF	TGTGCCAGCAGCCAACGAAGTAGCGGGAGCACAGATACGCAGTATTTT
TRBJ1-1	.	TRBD1	TRBV5-4	CASSLFAGGTEAFF	TGTGCCAGCAGCTTGTTTGCAGGGGGCACTGAAGCTTTCTTT
TRBJ2-7	.	TRBD2	TRBV5-1	CASKREGGSYEQYF	TGCGCCAGCAAGCGGGAGGGCGGATCCTACGAGCAGTACTTC
TRBJ2-2	.	.	TRBV5-4	CASSLEYTGELFF	TGTGCCAGCAGCTTAGAGTACACCGGGGAGCTGTTTTTT
TRBJ1-1	.	.	TRBV29-1	CSVDAASGAGTLLNTEAFF	TGCAGCGTAGACGCCGCGTCAGGGGCCGGGACACTTCTGAACACTGAAGCTTTCTTT
TRBJ2-1	.	.	TRBV5-1	CASSLAQAAEQFF	TGCGCCAGCAGCTTGGCTCAGGCCGCTGAGCAGTTCTTC
TRBJ2-1	.	TRBD2	TRBV5-6	CASSLFLASGSSNEQFF	TGTGCCAGCAGCTTATTTCTCGCTAGCGGGAGTTCTAATGAGCAGTTCTTC
TRBJ2-7	.	TRBD2	TRBV18	CASASGMHSYEQYF	TGTGCCAGCGCTAGCGGGATGCACTCCTACGAGCAGTACTTC
TRBJ2-1	.	.	TRBV19	CASSLSNPATDVSSYNEQFF	TGTGCCAGTAGTCTTAGCAACCCCGCGACGGATGTGAGCTCCTACAATGAGCAGTTCTTC
TRBJ2-5	.	.	TRBV5-1	CASSSGTLRETQYF	TGCGCCAGCAGCTCCGGGACACTCAGGGAGACCCAGTACTTC
TRBJ2-3	once	TRBD2	TRBV9	CASSRASSGGALRTDTQYF	TGTGCCAGCAGCCGCGCTTCTAGCGGGGGAGCTCTGCGCACAGATACGCAGTATTTT
TRBJ1-1	.	.	TRBV19	CASQGSHPEAFF	TGTGCCAGTCAGGGCTCCCACCCTGAAGCTTTCTTT
TRBJ2-3	.	.	TRBV7-8	CASSFITDTQYF	TGTGCCAGCAGCTTTATCACAGATACGCAGTATTTT
TRBJ1-3	.	TRBD1	TRBV7-9	CASSPKGDRGRGNTIYF	TGTGCCAGCAGCCCCAAGGGGGACAGGGGACGTGGAAACACCATATATTTT